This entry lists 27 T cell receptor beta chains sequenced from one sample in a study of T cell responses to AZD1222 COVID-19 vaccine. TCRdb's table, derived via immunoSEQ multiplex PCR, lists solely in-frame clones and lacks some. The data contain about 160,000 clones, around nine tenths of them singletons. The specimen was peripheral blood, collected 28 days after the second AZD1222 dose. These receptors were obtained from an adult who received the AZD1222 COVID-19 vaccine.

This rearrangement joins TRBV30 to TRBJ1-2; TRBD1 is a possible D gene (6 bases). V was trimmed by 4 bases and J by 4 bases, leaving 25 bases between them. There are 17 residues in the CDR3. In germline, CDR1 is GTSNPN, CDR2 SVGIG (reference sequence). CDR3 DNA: TGTGCCTGGACTACCTCAGGGGAGGCAGGGCGGATCTATGGCTACACCTTC. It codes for CAWTTSGEAGRIYGYTF.

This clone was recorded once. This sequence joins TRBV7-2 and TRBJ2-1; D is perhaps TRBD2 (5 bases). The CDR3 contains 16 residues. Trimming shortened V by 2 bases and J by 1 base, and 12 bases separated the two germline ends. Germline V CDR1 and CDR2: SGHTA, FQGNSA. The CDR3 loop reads CASSLLVSGSYNEQFF. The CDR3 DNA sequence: TGTGCCAGCAGCTTACTCGTCTCGGGGTCCTACAATGAGCAGTTCTTC.

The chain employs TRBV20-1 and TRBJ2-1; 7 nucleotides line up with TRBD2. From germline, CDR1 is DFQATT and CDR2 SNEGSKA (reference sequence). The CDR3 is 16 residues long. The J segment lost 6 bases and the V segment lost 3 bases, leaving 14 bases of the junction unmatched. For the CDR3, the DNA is TGCAGTGCTAGTGATTTGGGAGGGCCACTGGGCAATGAGCAGTTCTTC. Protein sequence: CSASDLGGPLGNEQFF.

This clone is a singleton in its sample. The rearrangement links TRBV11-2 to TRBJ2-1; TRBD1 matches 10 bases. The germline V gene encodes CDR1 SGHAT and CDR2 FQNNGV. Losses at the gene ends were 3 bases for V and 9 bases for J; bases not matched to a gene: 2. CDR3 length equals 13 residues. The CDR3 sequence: CASSFGQGGEQFF. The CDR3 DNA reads TGTGCCAGCAGCTTCGGACAGGGGGGTGAGCAGTTCTTC. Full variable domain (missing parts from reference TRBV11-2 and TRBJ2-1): EAGVAQSPRYKIIEKRQSVAFWCNPISGHATLYWYQQILGQGPKLLIQFQNNGVVDDSQLPKDRFSAERLKGVDSTLKIQPAKLEDSAVYLCASSFGQGGEQFFGPGTRLTVL.

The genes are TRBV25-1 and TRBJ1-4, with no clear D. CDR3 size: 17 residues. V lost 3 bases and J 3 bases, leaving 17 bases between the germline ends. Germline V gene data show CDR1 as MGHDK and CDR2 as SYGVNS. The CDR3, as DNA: TGTGCCAGCAGTGACTCAACGGTCGGGATCCCTAATGAAAAACTGTTTTTT. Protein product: CASSDSTVGIPNEKLFF.

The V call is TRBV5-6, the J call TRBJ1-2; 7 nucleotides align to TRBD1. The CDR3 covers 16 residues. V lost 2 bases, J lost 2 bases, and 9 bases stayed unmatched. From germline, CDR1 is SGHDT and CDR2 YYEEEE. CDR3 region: CASSFSQGRRNYGYTF. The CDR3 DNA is TGTGCCAGCAGCTTCTCACAGGGGAGGAGGAACTATGGCTACACCTTC. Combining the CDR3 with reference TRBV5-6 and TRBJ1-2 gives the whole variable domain DAGVTQSPTHLIKTRGQQVTLRCSPKSGHDTVSWYQQALGQGPQFIFQYYEEEERQRGNFPDRFSGHQFPNYSSELNVNALLLGDSALYLCASSFSQGRRNYGYTFGSGTRLTVV.

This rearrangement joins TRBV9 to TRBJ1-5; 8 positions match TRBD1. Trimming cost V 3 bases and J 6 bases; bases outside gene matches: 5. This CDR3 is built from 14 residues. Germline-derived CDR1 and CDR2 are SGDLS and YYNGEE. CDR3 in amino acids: CASSADRGGQPQHF. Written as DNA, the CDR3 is TGTGCCAGCAGCGCCGACAGGGGCGGTCAGCCCCAGCATTTT. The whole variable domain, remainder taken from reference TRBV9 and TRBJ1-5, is DSGVTQTPKHLITATGQRVTLRCSPRSGDLSVYWYQQSLDQGLQFLIQYYNGEERAKGNILERFSAQQFPDLHSELNLSSLELGDSALYFCASSADRGGQPQHFGDGTRLSIL.

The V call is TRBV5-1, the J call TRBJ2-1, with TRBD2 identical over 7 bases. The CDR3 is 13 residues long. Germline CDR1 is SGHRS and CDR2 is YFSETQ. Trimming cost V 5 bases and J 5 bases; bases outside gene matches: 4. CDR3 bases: TGCGCCAGCAGACCGACTAGCAACAATGAGCAGTTCTTC. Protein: CASRPTSNNEQFF.

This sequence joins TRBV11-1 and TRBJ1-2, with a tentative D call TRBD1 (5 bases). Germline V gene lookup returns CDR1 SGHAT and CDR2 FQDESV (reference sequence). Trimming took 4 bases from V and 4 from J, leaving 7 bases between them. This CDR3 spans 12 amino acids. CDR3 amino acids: CASSSGLYGYTF. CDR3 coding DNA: TGTGCCAGCAGCTCGGGGCTCTATGGCTACACCTTC.

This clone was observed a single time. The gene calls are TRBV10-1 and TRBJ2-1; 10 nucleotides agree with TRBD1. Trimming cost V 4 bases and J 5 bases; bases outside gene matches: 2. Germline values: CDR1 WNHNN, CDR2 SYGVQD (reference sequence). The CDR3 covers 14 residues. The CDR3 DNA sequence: TGCGCCAGCAGTGCGGGACAGGGGAACAATGAGCAGTTCTTC. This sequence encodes CASSAGQGNNEQFF.

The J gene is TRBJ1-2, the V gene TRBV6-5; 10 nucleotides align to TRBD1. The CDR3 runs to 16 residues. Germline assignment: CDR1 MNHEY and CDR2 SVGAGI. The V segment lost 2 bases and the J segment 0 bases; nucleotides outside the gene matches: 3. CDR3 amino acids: CASSYNGQGANYGYTF. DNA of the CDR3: TGTGCCAGCAGTTACAATGGACAGGGGGCTAACTATGGCTACACCTTC.

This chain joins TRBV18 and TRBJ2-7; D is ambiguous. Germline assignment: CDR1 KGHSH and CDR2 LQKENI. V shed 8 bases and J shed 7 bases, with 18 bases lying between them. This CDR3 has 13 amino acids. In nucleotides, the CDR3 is TGTGCCAGCACCGTAGGACGGCCTTCGGAGCAGTACTTC. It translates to CASTVGRPSEQYF.

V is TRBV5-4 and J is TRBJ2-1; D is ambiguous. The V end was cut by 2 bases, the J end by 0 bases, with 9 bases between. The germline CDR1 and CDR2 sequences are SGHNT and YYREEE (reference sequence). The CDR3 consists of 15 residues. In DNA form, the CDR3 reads TGTGCCAGCAGCTTAAGTAGTAGCTCCTACAATGAGCAGTTCTTC. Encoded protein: CASSLSSSSYNEQFF.

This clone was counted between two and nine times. CDR3 residues: CSASFSGELFF. The CDR3 coding sequence is TGCAGTGCTAGCTTCTCCGGGGAGCTGTTTTTT. This chain joins TRBV20-1 and TRBJ2-2; D call uncertain. CDR1 is DFQATT, CDR2 SNEGSKA, per germline (reference sequence). The CDR3 totals 11 residues. The germline V and J ends were trimmed by 3 bases and 6 bases, with 5 bases remaining between them.

The chain's CDR3 is CASSFGGASVEQYF. As DNA, the CDR3 is TGTGCCAGCAGCTTCGGAGGCGCTAGCGTCGAGCAGTACTTC. The V and J genes are TRBV11-2 and TRBJ2-7, with TRBD2 as a possible D gene (6 bases). Trimming removed 3 bases at V and 6 bases at J, with 15 bases between. Germline loops: CDR1 SGHAT, CDR2 FQNNGV. The CDR3 extends over 14 amino acids.

The chain's CDR3 is CASSSNSRDRYNQPQHF. Here the CDR3 DNA reads TGTGCCAGCAGCTCAAACTCCCGGGACAGGTACAATCAGCCCCAGCATTTT. The rearrangement links TRBV5-6 to TRBJ1-5, with 8 bases fitting TRBD1. The germline V gene has CDR1 SGHDT and CDR2 YYEEEE. The V gene end was trimmed by 3 bases and the J gene end by 3 bases; junction bases not matched to a gene: 11. There are 17 residues in the CDR3.

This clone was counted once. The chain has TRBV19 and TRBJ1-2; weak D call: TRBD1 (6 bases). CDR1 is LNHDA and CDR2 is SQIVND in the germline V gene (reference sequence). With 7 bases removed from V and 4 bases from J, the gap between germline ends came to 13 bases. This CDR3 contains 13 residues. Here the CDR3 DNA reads TGTGCCAGTACCATGACAGGCACCTATGGCTACACCTTC. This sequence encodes CASTMTGTYGYTF.

CDR3: CAISENPSPSPLHF. The CDR3 DNA is TGTGCCATCAGTGAGAACCCTAGCCCCTCACCCCTCCACTTT. The chain employs TRBV10-3 and TRBJ1-6; unclear D gene. Germline V gene data show CDR1 as ENHRY and CDR2 as SYGVKD. V lost 2 bases to trimming and J lost 10 bases, with 12 bases between them. There are 14 residues in the CDR3.

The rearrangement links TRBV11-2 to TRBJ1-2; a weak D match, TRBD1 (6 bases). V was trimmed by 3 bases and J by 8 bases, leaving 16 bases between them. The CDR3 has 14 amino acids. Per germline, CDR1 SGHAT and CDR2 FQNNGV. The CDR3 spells CASSFSGTYGGYTF. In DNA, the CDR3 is TGTGCCAGCAGCTTTTCCGGGACATACGGAGGCTACACCTTC.

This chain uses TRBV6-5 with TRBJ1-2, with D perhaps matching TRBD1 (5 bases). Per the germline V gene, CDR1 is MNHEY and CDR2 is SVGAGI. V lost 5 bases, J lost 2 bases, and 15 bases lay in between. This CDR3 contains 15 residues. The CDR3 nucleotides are TGTGCCAGCAGTCCTGGGGCGGGGGGAAACTATGGCTACACCTTC. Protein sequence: CASSPGAGGNYGYTF.

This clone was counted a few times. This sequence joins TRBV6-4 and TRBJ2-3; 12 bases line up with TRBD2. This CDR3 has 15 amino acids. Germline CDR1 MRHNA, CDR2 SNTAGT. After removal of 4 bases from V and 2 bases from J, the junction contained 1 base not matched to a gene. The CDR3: CASSASGGATDTQYF. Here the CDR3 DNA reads TGTGCCAGCAGTGCTAGCGGGGGGGCCACAGATACGCAGTATTTT.

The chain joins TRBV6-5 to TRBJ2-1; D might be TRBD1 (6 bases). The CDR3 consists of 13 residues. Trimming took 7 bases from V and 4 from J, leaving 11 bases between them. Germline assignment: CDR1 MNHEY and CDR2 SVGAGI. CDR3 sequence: CASTRGLYNEQFF. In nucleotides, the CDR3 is TGTGCCAGCACCAGGGGCCTTTACAATGAGCAGTTCTTC.

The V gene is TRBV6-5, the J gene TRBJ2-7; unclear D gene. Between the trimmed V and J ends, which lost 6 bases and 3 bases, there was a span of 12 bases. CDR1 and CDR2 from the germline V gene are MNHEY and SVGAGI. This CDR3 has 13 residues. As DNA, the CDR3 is TGTGCCAGCAGACCGGGTTCGGTCTACGAGCAGTACTTC. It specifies CASRPGSVYEQYF.

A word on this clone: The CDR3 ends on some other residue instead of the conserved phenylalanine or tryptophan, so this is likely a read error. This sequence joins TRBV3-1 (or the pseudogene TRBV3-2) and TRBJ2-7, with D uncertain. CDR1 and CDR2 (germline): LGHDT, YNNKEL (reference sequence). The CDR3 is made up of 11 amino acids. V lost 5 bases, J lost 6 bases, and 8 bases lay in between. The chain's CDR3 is CASSSPSEQYL. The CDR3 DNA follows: TGTGCCAGCAGCTCCCCTAGCGAGCAGTACCTC.

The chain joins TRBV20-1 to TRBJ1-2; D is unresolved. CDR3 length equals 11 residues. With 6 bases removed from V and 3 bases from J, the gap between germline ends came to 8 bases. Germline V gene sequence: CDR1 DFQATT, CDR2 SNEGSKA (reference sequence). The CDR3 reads CSAHDHYGYTF. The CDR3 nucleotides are TGCAGTGCACACGACCACTATGGCTACACCTTC.

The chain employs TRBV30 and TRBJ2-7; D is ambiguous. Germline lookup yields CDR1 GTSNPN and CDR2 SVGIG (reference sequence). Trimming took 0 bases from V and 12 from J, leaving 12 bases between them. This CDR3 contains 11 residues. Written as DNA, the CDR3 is TGTGCCTGGAGTGTGGCTAGTTTCATGTACTTC. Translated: CAWSVASFMYF.

CDR3 in DNA: TGTGCCACCAGCAGAGATCGTGCCTTGGAGATGTATGGCTACACCTTC. This translates into CATSRDRALEMYGYTF. This chain connects TRBV15 to TRBJ1-2; D not resolved. The CDR3 spans 16 residues. CDR1 is LNHNV, CDR2 YYDKDF, per germline (reference sequence). Trimming took 0 bases from V and 5 from J, leaving 16 bases between them.